This T cell receptor beta chain derives from a study of blood T cells in healthy people across ages. Study-level points and caveats: A strong correlation was found between TCR beta diversity and the percentage of naive T cells.

The V gene end was trimmed by 4 bases and the J gene end by 7 bases; junction bases not matched to a gene: 7. This CDR3 contains 12 residues. Germline V gene data show CDR1 as SQVTM and CDR2 as ANQGSEA. A second PCR, run for roughly 7 to 12 cycles, used a sample-barcoded 5' primer plus a J-beta primer mix. A 12-random-nucleotide template-switch adaptor tagged each cDNA molecule. TCRdb independently ran MiXCR on the 5' RACE reads; one entry per CDR3 protein. In the table there are about 1.1 million distinct CDR3 sequences, under 40% of which are singletons. About this clonotype: Its antigen is undetermined.

Sequenced material: blood. The TCR comes from a young man in good health. The chain couples TRBV29-1 to TRBJ2-7; the match to TRBD1 covers 7 bases. Here the CDR3 reads CSVGSRGNEQYF. The CDR3 nucleotides are TGCAGCGTTGGGTCCAGGGGGAATGAGCAGTACTTC.